Sequencing of this T cell receptor beta chain was carried out in a study of cytomegalovirus exposure and HLA in healthy donors. The study's findings and limits: Rare TCR sequences predominated, though certain public TCRs were found in many donors. First-cohort TCR clusters were later found to tend to co-occur in the roughly 120 validation repertoires. In vitro assays verified that a few CMV-associated chains recognized CMV antigens specifically.

Concerning this clone: Its target is not known.

Using immunoSEQ multiplex PCR, the repertoire was profiled, and TCRdb retains in-frame clones only, with some absent. Among approximately 110,000 clones listed, about 88% were seen once. Per the germline V gene, CDR1 is MNHEY and CDR2 is SVGAGI. The V gene lost 2 bases and the J gene lost 2 bases, with 7 bases spanning the gap. CDR3 length: 15 amino acids. The chain combines TRBV6-5 with TRBJ1-6; D gene unclear. The sequence was collected from a woman aged 18-29 years in good health and CMV-seronegative. The sequenced material came from PBMCs. CDR3 loop: CASSYDGAYNSPLHF. The CDR3 DNA is TGTGCCAGCAGTTACGACGGGGCCTATAATTCACCCCTCCACTTT.